These T cell receptor beta chains were read from a single sample in a study of Ad26.COV2.S vaccination and SARS-CoV-2 variants. The table came from immunoSEQ multiplex PCR; TCRdb's copy has only in-frame clones and leaves some out. The sample lists a few hundred thousand clones; 88% were seen once. The sequencing here drew on peripheral blood, taken in a trial of Ad26.COV2.S vaccine versus placebo. The receptors shown here come from a person between 18 and 65 years old who received the Ad26.COV2.S COVID-19 vaccine or a placebo. The CDR3 runs from the conserved cysteine through the conserved F or W. The order of the fields is CDR3 protein, J gene, clone size, V gene, CDR3 length. Clone sizes are given selectively: once, few, many, or a class where the clone is expanded.

cdr3_aa: CASSQVGGAPEKLFF; j_call: TRBJ1-4; clone_size: .; v_call: TRBV4-1; cdr3_length: 15
cdr3_aa: CASSPRLSGAHYEQYF; j_call: TRBJ2-7; clone_size: .; v_call: TRBV3-1/TRBV3-2; cdr3_length: 16
cdr3_aa: CASSQDLRDNSPLHF; j_call: TRBJ1-6; clone_size: .; v_call: TRBV3-1/TRBV3-2; cdr3_length: 15
cdr3_aa: CATSETGTDNQPQHF; j_call: TRBJ1-5; clone_size: .; v_call: TRBV24-1; cdr3_length: 15
cdr3_aa: CASSHGTGDQPQHF; j_call: TRBJ1-5; clone_size: .; v_call: TRBV3-1/TRBV3-2; cdr3_length: 14
cdr3_aa: CASSSWGTGDHLYGYTF; j_call: TRBJ1-2; clone_size: .; v_call: TRBV5-8; cdr3_length: 17
cdr3_aa: CSVASGGAGELFF; j_call: TRBJ2-2; clone_size: .; v_call: TRBV29-1; cdr3_length: 13
cdr3_aa: CASSLPVGGRQETQYF; j_call: TRBJ2-5; clone_size: few; v_call: TRBV28; cdr3_length: 16
cdr3_aa: CASSEDRGGEKLFF; j_call: TRBJ1-4; clone_size: .; v_call: TRBV25-1; cdr3_length: 14
cdr3_aa: CASSQVGQATVEWNIQYF; j_call: TRBJ2-4; clone_size: .; v_call: TRBV4-1; cdr3_length: 18
cdr3_aa: CSVEGRAGELFF; j_call: TRBJ2-2; clone_size: .; v_call: TRBV29-1; cdr3_length: 12
cdr3_aa: CASRSPPRGHQPQHF; j_call: TRBJ1-5; clone_size: once; v_call: TRBV12-2; cdr3_length: 15
cdr3_aa: CASSVTSSSSSGNTIYF; j_call: TRBJ1-3; clone_size: .; v_call: TRBV9; cdr3_length: 17
cdr3_aa: CASRIAGGPETQYF; j_call: TRBJ2-5; clone_size: once; v_call: TRBV6-5; cdr3_length: 14
cdr3_aa: CASSLRDRGSEQYF; j_call: TRBJ2-7; clone_size: .; v_call: TRBV7-6; cdr3_length: 14
cdr3_aa: CASSPDGTGANVLTF; j_call: TRBJ2-6; clone_size: .; v_call: TRBV5-1; cdr3_length: 15
cdr3_aa: CASSLVQDYGYTF; j_call: TRBJ1-2; clone_size: few; v_call: TRBV5-1; cdr3_length: 13
cdr3_aa: CASRQDRAGELFF; j_call: TRBJ2-2; clone_size: .; v_call: TRBV6-5; cdr3_length: 13
cdr3_aa: CASSLAGMNTEAFF; j_call: TRBJ1-1; clone_size: once; v_call: TRBV7-8; cdr3_length: 14
cdr3_aa: CASSLTETNYGYTF; j_call: TRBJ1-2; clone_size: .; v_call: TRBV5-6; cdr3_length: 14
cdr3_aa: CASSQESGSLNTEAFF; j_call: TRBJ1-1; clone_size: .; v_call: TRBV3-1/TRBV3-2; cdr3_length: 16
cdr3_aa: CASSVSAGFQETQYF; j_call: TRBJ2-5; clone_size: .; v_call: TRBV9; cdr3_length: 15
cdr3_aa: CASSLRGYGYTF; j_call: TRBJ1-2; clone_size: many; v_call: TRBV2; cdr3_length: 12
cdr3_aa: CASSFTDRGTEAFF; j_call: TRBJ1-1; clone_size: .; v_call: TRBV7-9; cdr3_length: 14
cdr3_aa: CATSLRTGPATEAFF; j_call: TRBJ1-1; clone_size: many; v_call: TRBV15; cdr3_length: 15
cdr3_aa: CASSQVVGQGSGANVLTF; j_call: TRBJ2-6; clone_size: once; v_call: TRBV4-2; cdr3_length: 18
cdr3_aa: CASSLTTGLPPDTQYF; j_call: TRBJ2-3; clone_size: .; v_call: TRBV27; cdr3_length: 16
cdr3_aa: CASSPGQGISYEQYF; j_call: TRBJ2-7; clone_size: .; v_call: TRBV5-8; cdr3_length: 15
cdr3_aa: CASSPGINTEAFF; j_call: TRBJ1-1; clone_size: .; v_call: TRBV7-9; cdr3_length: 13
cdr3_aa: CASSLDDSTDTQYF; j_call: TRBJ2-3; clone_size: .; v_call: TRBV11-2; cdr3_length: 14
cdr3_aa: CASSYLGNGELFF; j_call: TRBJ2-2; clone_size: .; v_call: TRBV6-2/TRBV6-3; cdr3_length: 13
cdr3_aa: CASSLWSPRAFGTSRRYEQYF; j_call: TRBJ2-7; clone_size: .; v_call: TRBV28; cdr3_length: 21
cdr3_aa: CASSLVDSPIPDTQYF; j_call: TRBJ2-3; clone_size: .; v_call: TRBV11-3; cdr3_length: 16
cdr3_aa: CASRTDRVRGYTF; j_call: TRBJ1-2; clone_size: .; v_call: TRBV18; cdr3_length: 13
cdr3_aa: CASSNDRVRGYTF; j_call: TRBJ1-2; clone_size: once; v_call: TRBV12-3/TRBV12-4; cdr3_length: 13
cdr3_aa: CASRPNRDTEAFF; j_call: TRBJ1-1; clone_size: .; v_call: TRBV14; cdr3_length: 13
cdr3_aa: CAWSVQNRAVYTF; j_call: TRBJ1-2; clone_size: .; v_call: TRBV30; cdr3_length: 13
cdr3_aa: CASSPGVRGLAVGYNEQFF; j_call: TRBJ2-1; clone_size: .; v_call: TRBV5-1; cdr3_length: 19
cdr3_aa: CASSSTGNNYGYTF; j_call: TRBJ1-2; clone_size: .; v_call: TRBV27; cdr3_length: 14
cdr3_aa: CASRKGGRRGLPLHF; j_call: TRBJ1-6; clone_size: .; v_call: TRBV28; cdr3_length: 15
cdr3_aa: CASSDGQAGELFF; j_call: TRBJ2-2; clone_size: .; v_call: TRBV6-4; cdr3_length: 13
cdr3_aa: CASSQGAGRSYEQYF; j_call: TRBJ2-7; clone_size: .; v_call: TRBV4-3; cdr3_length: 15
cdr3_aa: CASSFGAAYEQYF; j_call: TRBJ2-7; clone_size: .; v_call: TRBV12-3/TRBV12-4; cdr3_length: 13
cdr3_aa: CASSETSGGADTQYF; j_call: TRBJ2-3; clone_size: .; v_call: TRBV6-5; cdr3_length: 15
cdr3_aa: CASSLNRDRGRNIQYF; j_call: TRBJ2-4; clone_size: .; v_call: TRBV27; cdr3_length: 16
cdr3_aa: CASSDSTRNYGYTF; j_call: TRBJ1-2; clone_size: .; v_call: TRBV6-4; cdr3_length: 14
cdr3_aa: CASSFLGTNSPLHF; j_call: TRBJ1-6; clone_size: .; v_call: TRBV7-6; cdr3_length: 14
cdr3_aa: CAWNMDRRNTEAFF; j_call: TRBJ1-1; clone_size: .; v_call: TRBV30; cdr3_length: 14
cdr3_aa: CASRFQDTEAFF; j_call: TRBJ1-1; clone_size: .; v_call: TRBV19; cdr3_length: 12